Below are 7 T cell receptor beta chains sequenced from a single sample in a study of blood T cell repertoires in COVID-19. Only in-frame clones appear in the TCRdb table, and some are missing; sequencing was by immunoSEQ multiplex PCR. This sample has roughly 250,000 clones, with 82% found just once. The sequenced sample consisted of peripheral blood. The receptors stem from a woman older than 75 with active or convalescent COVID-19.

The rearrangement joins TRBV21-1 to TRBJ1-2. TRBV21-1 is termed a pseudogene. This CDR3 has 15 residues. The CDR3 DNA reads TGTGCCAGCAGCCACGGGTCAGCCAAACTTTATGGCTACACCTTC. As protein: CASSHGSAKLYGYTF.

The rearrangement uses TRBV3-1 (or the pseudogene TRBV3-2) and TRBJ2-7, with TRBD1 identical over 10 bases. CDR3 length: 16 amino acids. The V segment lost 4 bases and the J segment 5 bases; nucleotides outside the gene matches: 11. Germline V gene data show CDR1 as LGHDT and CDR2 as YNNKEL (reference sequence). The CDR3 coding sequence is TGTGCCAGCAGCCCCCGCGCGGGACAGGGGTACCACGAGCAGTACTTC. This encodes CASSPRAGQGYHEQYF.

This chain links TRBV19 with TRBJ1-3, with a possible D match to TRBD1 (5 bases). Germline values: CDR1 LNHDA, CDR2 SQIVND (reference sequence). Trimming took 5 bases from V and 2 from J, leaving 10 bases between them. This CDR3 contains 14 residues. The CDR3 sequence is CASSPRTPGNTIYF. The DNA of the CDR3 is TGTGCCAGTAGTCCCCGGACACCTGGAAACACCATATATTTT.

This chain joins TRBV18 and TRBJ1-3; D is unresolved. V lost 3 bases and J 4 bases, leaving 19 bases between the germline ends. Germline CDR1 KGHSH, CDR2 LQKENI. The CDR3 runs to 17 residues. The CDR3 sequence is CASSPPGGLFAGNTIYF. In DNA, the CDR3 is TGTGCCAGCTCACCCCCTGGCGGCTTGTTCGCAGGAAACACCATATATTTT.

This chain links TRBV5-1 with TRBJ2-3, with 11 bases fitting TRBD2. J was trimmed by 5 bases and V by 4 bases; bases with no gene match: 6. Germline loops: CDR1 SGHRS, CDR2 YFSETQ. CDR3 length: 15 residues. CDR3 coding DNA: TGCGCCAGCAGCCCAATAGCGGGAGGGAAAGATACGCAGTATTTT. Encoded protein: CASSPIAGGKDTQYF.

This chain links TRBV10-2 with TRBJ1-6; the D gene is possibly TRBD1 (5 bases). CDR3 length equals 15 residues. The V end was cut by 4 bases, the J end by 6 bases, with 13 bases between. CDR1 WSHSY and CDR2 SAAADI come from the germline V gene. CDR3 protein: CASSAVQAANSPLHF. The CDR3 nucleotides are TGCGCCAGCAGTGCAGTACAGGCTGCTAATTCACCCCTCCACTTT.

The chain carries TRBV4-1 and TRBJ1-6; 10 positions agree with TRBD1. V was clipped by 5 bases and J by 7 bases; unmatched bases: 5. Germline CDR1 and CDR2: MGHRA and YSYEKL. This CDR3 region has 15 residues. CDR3 DNA sequence: TGCGCCAGCAGCGGGGGGACAGGGGTGAATTCACCCCTCCACTTT. Encoded protein: CASSGGTGVNSPLHF.